This TCR beta chain was documented in a study of cytomegalovirus exposure and HLA in healthy donors. The study, taken as a whole, reports: In a later analysis, TCR beta V- and J-gene trimming showed a link to a missense DCLRE1C variant. Presence/absence analyses treated sequencing depth as roughly uniform across donors. Investigators reported 164 TCR beta chains as tied to cytomegalovirus.

Worth noting for this clone: What it recognizes is unknown.

The CDR3 extends over 13 amino acids. The ends were cut back, 0 bases at V and 10 bases at J, with 7 bases in the middle. Germline V gives CDR1 MNHNY, CDR2 SVGAGI (reference sequence). In the PCR, 60 Vbeta and 13 Jbeta primers were used. TCRdb's copy holds only in-frame clones and misses some; the assay was immunoSEQ multiplex PCR. Counted here are roughly 100,000 clones, 76% occurring once; the ten biggest clones make up over 8%. All donors participated as healthy donors of bone marrow. The clonotype comes from a middle-aged man in good health and CMV-seropositive. Sequencing was performed on PBMCs. This chain connects TRBV6-6 to TRBJ1-6, with D unclear. The CDR3 loop is CASSYSPGSPLHF. DNA of the CDR3: TGTGCCAGCAGTTACTCCCCGGGATCACCCCTCCACTTT.